This T cell receptor (beta chain) derives from a study of T-cell reconstitution after alpha-beta-depleted transplantation in children. The germline CDR1 and CDR2 sequences are MDHEN and SYDVKM. Trimming removed 1 base at V and 8 bases at J, with 9 bases between. The CDR3 is 13 amino acids. Unique molecular identifiers were incorporated when the TCRbeta library was constructed. One entry per CDR3 protein, called by TCRdb with MiXCR from the PCR reads. The sample records hundreds of thousands of distinct CDR3 sequences, more than 20% being singletons. Overall study results and limits: Where alpha-beta T cells came from about two months after transplant was reportedly several hundred expanded graft clones. Surviving recipient T cells and intrathymic progenitors accounted for some patients' high TCRbeta diversity at day 60.

At least ten counts were recorded for this clonotype. Its antigen is not known. Here the sequenced sample was PBMCs, mostly from graft donor cells, taken 360 days after TCRalphabeta/CD19-depleted stem cell transplant. The receptor was derived from a female patient between 2 and 10 years old who had a stem cell transplant for congenital amegakaryocytic thrombocytopenia, so the T cells may come from the graft donor. V gene TRBV28 combines with J gene TRBJ2-1; D call uncertain. The chain's CDR3 is CASSLSLGDEQFF. DNA for the CDR3: TGTGCCAGCAGTTTATCACTCGGTGATGAGCAGTTCTTC.